These 18 T cell receptor beta chains originate from one sample sequenced in a study of T-cell memory formation after mild COVID-19. TCRdb ran MiXCR on the 5' RACE reads and lists one entry per CDR3 protein. The sample records about 180,000 distinct CDR3 sequences, around a sixth being singletons. The specimen sequenced was PBMCs or a T cell subset sorted from them (not recorded which). These receptor sequences come from a man younger than 35 who had mild COVID-19 (a few samples of this study predate the infection). Cell type and time point are not known.

In this sample, this clonotype turned up once. The rearrangement links TRBV4-3 to TRBJ2-5; D gene unclear. The CDR3 runs to 14 residues. Germline CDR1 is LGHNA and CDR2 is YSLEER. The V end was cut by 6 bases, the J end by 7 bases, with 18 bases between. The CDR3 nucleotides read TGCGCCAGCAGACTAACGGGCTTATCGGGGACCCAGTACTTC. Amino acids: CASRLTGLSGTQYF.

This clonotype has a count of ten or more. The J gene is TRBJ2-2, the V gene TRBV24-1; D possibly corresponds to TRBD1 (6 bases). The germline V gene encodes CDR1 KGHDR and CDR2 SFDVKD. This CDR3 comprises 14 residues. The germline V and J ends were trimmed by 5 bases and 5 bases, with 11 bases remaining between them. CDR3 nucleotides: TGTGCCACCAGTGGGACAGCGGTGACCGGGGAGCTGTTTTTT. It codes for CATSGTAVTGELFF.

This clonotype was found a few times. The genes are TRBV4-3 and TRBJ2-1; 7 bases are shared with TRBD2. Per germline, CDR1 LGHNA and CDR2 YSLEER. The CDR3 is made up of 16 amino acids. The trim removed 1 base at V and 5 bases at J, leaving 8 bases unmatched. The CDR3 is CASSQVRLADDNEQFF. CDR3 in DNA: TGCGCCAGCAGCCAAGTAAGGCTAGCGGATGACAATGAGCAGTTCTTC.

The rearrangement joins TRBV7-3 to TRBJ2-5, with D unclear. The CDR3 extends over 14 amino acids. Germline CDR1 and CDR2: SGHTA and FQGTGA. V was pared by 4 bases and J by 5 bases, with 14 bases between. This CDR3 is CASSSSTSPETQYF. The CDR3 bases are TGTGCCAGCAGCTCGTCGACCTCCCCGGAGACCCAGTACTTC.

This clonotype was counted at least ten times. This chain uses TRBV20-1 with TRBJ2-2; D may be TRBD2 (5 bases). V lost 0 bases, J lost 6 bases, and 14 bases lay in between. The CDR3 has 15 residues. CDR1 and CDR2 from the germline V gene are DFQATT and SNEGSKA (reference sequence). CDR3 sequence reads: CSARDPSGKAGELFF. The CDR3 nucleotides are TGCAGTGCTAGAGATCCGTCCGGGAAGGCCGGGGAGCTGTTTTTT.

Only a few counts were recorded for this clonotype. The J gene is TRBJ1-1, the V gene TRBV10-3; maybe TRBD1 (6 bases). Germline CDR1 and CDR2: ENHRY and SYGVKD. The CDR3 sequence is 13 residues long. The V and J ends lost 6 bases and 1 base respectively, with 9 bases between them. This chain's CDR3 is CAISKGGNTEAFF. CDR3 DNA sequence: TGTGCCATCAGCAAAGGGGGGAACACTGAAGCTTTCTTT.

This clonotype was seen a handful of times. The chain employs TRBV7-2 and TRBJ1-1, with 7 bases matching TRBD1. After removal of 6 bases from V and 1 base from J, the junction contained 5 bases not matched to a gene. Germline-derived CDR1 and CDR2 are SGHTA and FQGNSA. The CDR3 spans 14 residues. The CDR3: CASRTGQRNTEAFF. In DNA form, the CDR3 reads TGTGCCAGCAGAACGGGACAGAGGAACACTGAAGCTTTCTTT. Using reference TRBV7-2 and TRBJ1-1 for the parts outside the CDR3, the full variable domain is GAGVSQSPSNKVTEKGKDVELRCDPISGHTALYWYRQSLGQGLEFLIYFQGNSAPDKSGLPSDRFSAERTGGSVSTLTIQRTQQEDSAVYLCASRTGQRNTEAFFGQGTRLTVV.

This clonotype was picked up many times. CDR3 nucleotides: TGTGCCAGCAGGTTCGGTGGAGCCAATGAGCAGTTCTTC. It specifies CASRFGGANEQFF. The chain employs TRBV7-2 and TRBJ2-1; D unclear. The germline CDR1 and CDR2 sequences are SGHTA and FQGNSA. V lost 6 bases and J lost 6, with 12 bases in between. The CDR3 covers 13 residues.

The V and J genes are TRBV7-2 and TRBJ1-3; D is undetermined. This CDR3 has 14 amino acids. V shed 5 bases and J shed 0 bases, with 8 bases lying between them. Per the germline V gene, CDR1 is SGHTA and CDR2 is FQGNSA. The CDR3 loop is CASSLGLSGNTIYF. CDR3 DNA: TGTGCCAGCAGCCTGGGTCTCTCTGGAAACACCATATATTTT.

This chain joins TRBV9 and TRBJ2-3; a weak D match, TRBD2 (5 bases). CDR1 SGDLS and CDR2 YYNGEE come from the germline V gene. V gave up 2 bases and J gave up 5 bases, with 12 bases separating them. The length of the CDR3 is 14 residues. The CDR3 region has the DNA TGTGCCAGCAGCGTCGCCGGGGTTGGAGATACGCAGTATTTT. It specifies CASSVAGVGDTQYF.

The chain carries TRBV5-1 and TRBJ2-5, with TRBD2 identical over 7 bases. The J segment lost 4 bases and the V segment lost 2 bases, leaving 5 bases of the junction unmatched. From germline, CDR1 is SGHRS and CDR2 YFSETQ. This CDR3 is 14 amino acids long. CDR3 amino acids: CASSFSGSGETQYF. In DNA, the CDR3 is TGCGCCAGCAGCTTTAGCGGGTCCGGAGAGACCCAGTACTTC. Variable domain in full (rest from reference TRBV5-1 and TRBJ2-5): KAGVTQTPRYLIKTRGQQVTLSCSPISGHRSVSWYQQTPGQGLQFLFEYFSETQRNKGNFPGRFSGRQFSNSRSEMNVSTLELGDSALYLCASSFSGSGETQYFGPGTRLLVL.

This clonotype showed up just a few times. V is TRBV7-9 and J is TRBJ1-2; D is undetermined. Germline CDR1 SEHNR, CDR2 FQNEAQ (reference sequence). CDR3 length: 13 amino acids. V was shortened by 0 bases and J by 6 bases, with 8 bases between the two germline ends. As DNA, the CDR3 is TGTGCCAGCAGCTTAGCGGATACCGATGGCTACACCTTC. Translated: CASSLADTDGYTF.

This clonotype was picked up one time. The chain recombines TRBV7-2 with TRBJ1-1; 11 bases align to TRBD1. CDR1 and CDR2 (germline): SGHTA, FQGNSA. The V and J ends lost 6 bases and 11 bases, in that order; junction bases with no gene match: 11. The CDR3 consists of 14 residues. The CDR3 loop is CASSQNRDRGYAFF. The CDR3 bases are TGTGCCAGCAGTCAAAACCGGGACAGGGGGTACGCTTTCTTT.

A few counts support this clonotype. The rearrangement links TRBV5-1 to TRBJ2-3; 11 nucleotides match TRBD1. Germline V lookup: CDR1 SGHRS, CDR2 YFSETQ. The CDR3 has 16 amino acids. The V gene end was trimmed by 2 bases and the J gene end by 2 bases; junction bases not matched to a gene: 4. This CDR3 is CASSFQGQGATDTQYF. CDR3 in DNA: TGCGCCAGCAGCTTCCAAGGACAGGGGGCCACAGATACGCAGTATTTT.

This clonotype has more than one count but fewer than ten. The rearrangement links TRBV12-3 or TRBV12-4 to TRBJ2-2; D is possibly TRBD2 (6 bases). This CDR3 spans 15 amino acids. The V end was cut by 4 bases, the J end by 4 bases, with 13 bases between. The DNA for the CDR3 is TGTGCCAGCAGTTCCCGGGCCGGGAGCACCGGGGAGCTGTTTTTT. It yields the protein CASSSRAGSTGELFF.

Only a few counts were recorded for this clonotype. V and J are TRBV5-1 and TRBJ2-3; a possible D gene is TRBD2 (6 bases). The CDR3 is made up of 14 amino acids. V lost 6 bases and J 2 bases, leaving 13 bases between the germline ends. Per the germline V gene, CDR1 is SGHRS and CDR2 is YFSETQ. The CDR3 DNA reads as TGCGCCAGCAACCTGGGGGGAGTCACAGATACGCAGTATTTT. This gives the protein CASNLGGVTDTQYF.

Only one count was recorded for this clonotype. The chain has TRBV7-2 and TRBJ2-2, with D tentatively TRBD1 (6 bases). V was clipped by 8 bases and J by 7 bases, with 14 bases between them. CDR1 and CDR2 from the germline V gene are SGHTA and FQGNSA. The CDR3 totals 13 residues. The CDR3 region is CASRPTQGGELFF. As DNA, the CDR3 is TGTGCCAGCCGGCCAACACAGGGCGGGGAGCTGTTTTTT.

This clonotype occurred a few times. The chain carries TRBV29-1 and TRBJ2-5; either TRBD1 or TRBD2 may fit D (5 bases each). The V end was cut by 5 bases, the J end by 5 bases, with 12 bases between. CDR3 length: 12 residues. CDR1 and CDR2 from the germline V gene are SQVTM and ANQGSEA. CDR3 DNA sequence: TGCAGCGTTACTAGGGGCGGGGAGACCCAGTACTTC. Its translation is CSVTRGGETQYF.